What follows are 11 T cell receptor beta chains derived from one specimen sequenced in a study of shared clonotypes between healthy human individuals. TCRdb keeps only in-frame clones here, not all; method: immunoSEQ multiplex PCR. The repertoire holds millions of clones, around nine tenths seen once, with around 0.14% in the top ten. The sequenced sample was naive CD4+ T cells sorted from blood. Stated subset: CD45RA+ positively selected. These receptors were obtained from a man between 18 and 35 years old in good health.

This clone appeared a single time. The J gene is TRBJ2-5, the V gene TRBV21-1. TRBV21-1 has pseudogene status. The CDR3 contains 12 residues. CDR3 protein: CASSFLPETQYF. In DNA, the CDR3 is TGTGCCAGCTCCTTCTTACCAGAGACCCAGTACTTC.

This clone appeared once. CDR3 bases: TGTGCCAGCAGAAGCGGGGGGGACCCCTACGAGCAGTACTTC. Encoded protein: CASRSGGDPYEQYF. The chain joins TRBV28 to TRBJ2-7; 10 bases align to TRBD2. Trimming removed 6 bases from V and 2 bases from J; junction bases left unmatched: 4. Germline CDR1 and CDR2: MDHEN and SYDVKM. The CDR3 covers 14 residues.

The chain recombines TRBV7-3 with TRBJ2-7; a weak D match, TRBD2 (6 bases). Trimming shortened V by 2 bases and J by 0 bases, and 20 bases separated the two germline ends. The CDR3 loop spans 18 amino acids. CDR1 and CDR2 from the germline V gene are SGHTA and FQGTGA. The DNA for the CDR3 is TGTGCCAGCAGCTTACAACCCCCCGGGACTCCCTACTCCTACGAGCAGTACTTC. As protein: CASSLQPPGTPYSYEQYF. The full variable domain, with the rest looked up from reference TRBV7-3 and TRBJ2-7, is GAGVSQTPSNKVTEKGKYVELRCDPISGHTALYWYRQSLGQGPEFLIYFQGTGAADDSGLPNDRFFAVRPEGSVSTLKIQRTERGDSAVYLCASSLQPPGTPYSYEQYFGPGTRLTVT.

In this sample, this clone turned up once. The rearrangement uses TRBV25-1 and TRBJ2-2; possibly TRBD1 for D (5 bases). V gave up 5 bases and J gave up 0 bases, with 13 bases separating them. Germline V CDR1 and CDR2: MGHDK, SYGVNS. This CDR3 has 16 residues. The CDR3 nucleotides read TGTGCCAGCAGTCAACGCCTGACAGCGAACACCGGGGAGCTGTTTTTT. Encoded protein: CASSQRLTANTGELFF.

The chain employs TRBV27 and TRBJ1-2; perhaps TRBD1 as D (5 bases). Trimming cost V 8 bases and J 8 bases, with 12 bases left between them. The CDR3 runs to 11 residues. Germline assignment: CDR1 MNHEY and CDR2 SMNVEV (reference sequence). The CDR3 DNA sequence: TGTGCCAGCTGGTATCCAGGGGGCTACACCTTC. It yields the protein CASWYPGGYTF.

The gene calls are TRBV5-1 and TRBJ2-3, with 14 bases fitting TRBD2. The CDR3 runs to 14 residues. V was clipped by 5 bases and J by 9 bases; unmatched bases: 5. Germline V lookup: CDR1 SGHRS, CDR2 YFSETQ. The CDR3 coding sequence is TGCGCCAGCAGGGGACTAGCGGGGGCCAACACGCAGTATTTT. It encodes CASRGLAGANTQYF.

V gene TRBV6-1 combines with J gene TRBJ2-5; TRBD2 agrees at 7 bases. The CDR3 runs to 14 residues. Germline V gene sequence: CDR1 MNHNS, CDR2 SASEGT. V dropped 4 bases and J dropped 1; count of bases not matched to a gene: 3. CDR3 nucleotide sequence: TGTGCCAGCAGTGTCGGGGGGACCCAAGAGACCCAGTACTTC. This codes for CASSVGGTQETQYF.

This clone is a singleton in its sample. The chain employs TRBV6-5 and TRBJ2-1, with D tentatively TRBD2 (5 bases). Germline V gene sequence: CDR1 MNHEY, CDR2 SVGAGI. The CDR3 covers 15 residues. Trimming cost V 5 bases and J 3 bases, with 14 bases left between them. The CDR3 coding sequence is TGTGCCAGCAGTGCTAAGTTAGGACTCTACAATGAGCAGTTCTTC. As protein: CASSAKLGLYNEQFF.

The rearrangement links TRBV6-1 to TRBJ1-5; D gene ambiguous. Trimming shortened V by 1 base and J by 11 bases, and 9 bases separated the two germline ends. CDR1 and CDR2 from the germline V gene are MNHNS and SASEGT. There are 12 residues in the CDR3. The DNA for the CDR3 is TGTGCCAGCAGTGAAGATATCGGGGCCCAGCATTTT. This encodes CASSEDIGAQHF.

The V gene is TRBV4-1, the J gene TRBJ2-7; TRBD1 is a possible D gene (6 bases). Germline CDR1 is MGHRA and CDR2 is YSYEKL. The CDR3 is 15 amino acids. V lost 2 bases, J lost 4 bases, and 15 bases lay in between. The CDR3 DNA is TGCGCCAGCAGCCAACCCGTACAGGGTCGGTACGAGCAGTACTTC. It translates to CASSQPVQGRYEQYF.

This clone was recorded once. This chain links TRBV6-6 with TRBJ1-3; D not resolved. The germline CDR1 and CDR2 sequences are MNHNY and SVGAGI (reference sequence). The CDR3 runs to 15 residues. Deletions cut 2 bases from V and 1 base from J, with 9 bases between. CDR3 coding DNA: TGTGCCAGCAGTTACGCGCGCGAGTCTGGAAACACCATATATTTT. Translated, it gives CASSYARESGNTIYF.